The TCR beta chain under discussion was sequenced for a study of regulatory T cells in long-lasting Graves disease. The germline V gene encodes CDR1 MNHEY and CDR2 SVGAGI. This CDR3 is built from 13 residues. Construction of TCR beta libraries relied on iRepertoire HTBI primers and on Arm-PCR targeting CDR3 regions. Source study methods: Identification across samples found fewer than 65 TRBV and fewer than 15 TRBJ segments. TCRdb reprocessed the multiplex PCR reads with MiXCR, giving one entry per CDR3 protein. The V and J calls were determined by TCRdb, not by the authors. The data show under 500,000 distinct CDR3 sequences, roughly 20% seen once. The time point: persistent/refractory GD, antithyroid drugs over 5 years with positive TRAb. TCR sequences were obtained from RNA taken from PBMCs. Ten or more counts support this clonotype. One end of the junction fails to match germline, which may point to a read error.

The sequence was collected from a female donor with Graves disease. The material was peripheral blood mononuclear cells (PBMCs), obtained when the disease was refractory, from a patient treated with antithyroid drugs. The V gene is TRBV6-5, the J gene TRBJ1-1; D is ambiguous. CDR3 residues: CASSYVPRAVAFF. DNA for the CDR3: TGTGCCAGCAGTTACGTCCCTCGGGCGGTAGCTTTCTTC.